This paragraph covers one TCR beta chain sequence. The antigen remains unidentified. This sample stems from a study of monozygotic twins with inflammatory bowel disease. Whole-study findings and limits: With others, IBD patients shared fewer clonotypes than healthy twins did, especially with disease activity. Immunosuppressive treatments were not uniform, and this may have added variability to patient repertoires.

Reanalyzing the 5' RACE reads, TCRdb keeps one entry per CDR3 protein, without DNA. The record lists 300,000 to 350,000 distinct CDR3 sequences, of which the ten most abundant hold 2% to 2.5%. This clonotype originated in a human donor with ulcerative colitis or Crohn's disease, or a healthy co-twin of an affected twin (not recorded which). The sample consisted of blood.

CDR3: CSATDRGLIDTQYF. The chain recombines TRBV20-1 with TRBJ2-3; the D gene TCRdb calls, TRBD1, cannot be checked with no DNA. This CDR3 has 14 residues. CDR1 and CDR2 (germline): DFQATT, SNEGSKA (reference sequence).